Presented here are 18 T cell receptor beta chains from one specimen sequenced in a study of Graves' ophthalmopathy and Graves' hyperthyroidism. From RNA, the CDR3 regions of TCR beta chains were amplified and sequenced. The library came from an HTBI-primed first-round RT-PCR and a second-round multiplex PCR. TCRdb re-derived calls from the multiplex PCR reads in MiXCR, one entry per CDR3 protein. The sample has more than 1,000,000 distinct CDR3 sequences, about 36% seen once. Sequenced sample: peripheral blood or thyroid tissue (not recorded which). The receptors here all came from an adult man with Graves' hyperthyroidism.

The V gene is TRBV6-5, the J gene TRBJ2-7; perhaps TRBD1 as D (6 bases). With 7 bases removed from V and 2 bases from J, the gap between germline ends came to 15 bases. The CDR3 spans 14 residues. Looked up from germline, CDR1 is MNHEY and CDR2 is SVGAGI. The CDR3 DNA reads TGTGCCAGCAACCTCAGGGGAAATACCTACGAGCAGTACTTC. Amino acids: CASNLRGNTYEQYF.

The J gene is TRBJ2-7, the V gene TRBV5-1, with a weak D call TRBD2 (5 bases). Trimming removed 4 bases at V and 6 bases at J, with 20 bases between. Germline V gene sequence: CDR1 SGHRS, CDR2 YFSETQ. The CDR3 is 15 amino acids. In nucleotides, the CDR3 is TGCGCCAGCAGCCCCCTCACGGGATCTCTTTCCGAGCAGTACTTC. This translates into CASSPLTGSLSEQYF.

The V and J genes are TRBV20-1 and TRBJ2-2; maybe TRBD2 (6 bases). The V gene's germline CDR1 is DFQATT and CDR2 SNEGSKA (reference sequence). V was clipped by 0 bases and J by 0 bases, with 20 bases between them. This CDR3 region has 19 residues. The CDR3 reads CSARDWKVGGGPNTGELFF. CDR3 DNA: TGCAGTGCTAGAGATTGGAAGGTGGGGGGAGGACCGAACACCGGGGAGCTGTTTTTT.

The J gene is TRBJ1-2, the V gene TRBV10-3; TRBD1 matches at 9 bases. Germline loops: CDR1 ENHRY, CDR2 SYGVKD. CDR3 length: 15 amino acids. J was trimmed by 6 bases and V by 0 bases; bases with no gene match: 5. CDR3 nucleotides: TGTGCCATCAGTGAGTCGAAACAGGGGGCTAATGGCTACACCTTC. Its translation is CAISESKQGANGYTF.

This clonotype appeared a few times. V and J are TRBV18 and TRBJ1-6; D remains ambiguous. V was cut by 6 bases and J by 7 bases, with 10 bases left in between. The germline V gene encodes CDR1 KGHSH and CDR2 LQKENI. This CDR3 spans 13 amino acids. The CDR3 protein is CASSTELNSPLHF. In nucleotides, the CDR3 is TGTGCCAGCTCCACAGAGCTAAATTCACCCCTCCACTTT. Complete variable domain (other parts from reference TRBV18 and TRBJ1-6): NAGVMQNPRHLVRRRGQEARLRCSPMKGHSHVYWYRQLPEEGLKFMVYLQKENIIDESGMPKERFSAEFPKEGPSILRIQQVVRGDSAAYFCASSTELNSPLHFGNGTRLTVT.

This clonotype was detected only a few times. The chain joins TRBV25-1 to TRBJ2-5; TRBD2 matches 12 bases. This CDR3 spans 16 amino acids. The V segment lost 10 bases and the J segment 7 bases; nucleotides outside the gene matches: 16. The germline V gene has CDR1 MGHDK and CDR2 SYGVNS. CDR3 in DNA: TGTGCCATCAGAGACACTAGCGGGGGGTTTCGCTCGACCCAGTACTTC. It encodes CAIRDTSGGFRSTQYF.

J is TRBJ2-7 and V is TRBV19; perhaps TRBD2 as D (5 bases). The germline V gene has CDR1 LNHDA and CDR2 SQIVND (reference sequence). The V and J ends lost 10 bases and 0 bases respectively, with 10 bases between them. The CDR3 is 12 amino acids. The CDR3 sequence: CATLGNSYEQYF. The CDR3 bases are TGTGCCACCCTCGGGAACTCCTACGAGCAGTACTTC.

The V call is TRBV7-2, the J call TRBJ2-7; D possibly corresponds to TRBD1 (6 bases). This CDR3 has 12 residues. The germline CDR1 and CDR2 sequences are SGHTA and FQGNSA. Trimming took 8 bases from V and 6 from J, leaving 14 bases between them. This CDR3 reads CASAMGHTEQYF. The CDR3 DNA reads as TGTGCCAGCGCGATGGGACACACCGAGCAGTACTTC.

The chain uses TRBV13 and TRBJ2-7, with D tentatively TRBD1 (6 bases). Germline assignment: CDR1 PRHDT and CDR2 FYEKMQ (reference sequence). Trimming removed 6 bases at V and 0 bases at J, with 15 bases between. The CDR3 is 15 residues long. CDR3 DNA sequence: TGTGCCAGCAGTTACAGGGACCGAGCCTCCTACGAGCAGTACTTC. Translation gives CASSYRDRASYEQYF.

This clonotype was observed a handful of times. This chain connects TRBV28 to TRBJ1-2; D call uncertain. V was pared by 10 bases and J by 5 bases, with 20 bases between. The CDR3 length is 14 residues. CDR1 is MDHEN and CDR2 is SYDVKM in the germline V gene. The CDR3 loop is CATGGYRSRYGYTF. The CDR3 nucleotides are TGTGCCACCGGAGGGTACCGAAGTAGGTATGGCTACACCTTC.

This clonotype was counted many times. The V call is TRBV24-1, the J call TRBJ2-7; 12 bases agree with TRBD1. This CDR3 contains 15 residues. Germline V gene lookup returns CDR1 KGHDR and CDR2 SFDVKD. J was trimmed by 5 bases and V by 2 bases; bases with no gene match: 3. The CDR3 region has the DNA TGTGCCACCAGTGATTCCGGGACAGGGGGCCACGAGCAGTACTTC. Its translation: CATSDSGTGGHEQYF.

This clonotype was seen many times. The rearrangement links TRBV10-3 to TRBJ2-5; 13 bases align to TRBD2. V was pared by 0 bases and J by 2 bases, with 3 bases of the junction left unmatched. Germline loops: CDR1 ENHRY, CDR2 SYGVKD. There are 17 residues in the CDR3. CDR3 sequence reads: CAISESGGLAGQETQYF. The CDR3 DNA is TGTGCCATCAGTGAGTCAGGGGGACTAGCGGGGCAAGAGACCCAGTACTTC.

In its sample, this clonotype was seen many times. This chain joins TRBV25-1 and TRBJ1-6; D gene ambiguous. With 3 bases removed from V and 11 bases from J, the gap between germline ends came to 11 bases. Germline CDR1 and CDR2: MGHDK and SYGVNS. The CDR3 extends over 13 amino acids. CDR3 protein: CASSDRIEAPLHF. The CDR3 nucleotides read TGTGCCAGCAGTGACAGGATAGAGGCACCCCTCCACTTT.

This CDR3 reads CASSPGTHNEKLFF. The CDR3 DNA reads as TGTGCCAGCAGCCCCGGGACGCACAATGAAAAACTGTTTTTT. The J gene is TRBJ1-4, the V gene TRBV9; the D gene is possibly TRBD1 (5 bases). The CDR3 has 14 amino acids. In germline, CDR1 is SGDLS, CDR2 YYNGEE. V lost 4 bases and J lost 5, with 12 bases in between.

In its sample, this clonotype was seen many times. The chain carries TRBV24-1 and TRBJ2-5, with D perhaps matching TRBD1 or TRBD2 (7 bases each). Germline V gives CDR1 KGHDR, CDR2 SFDVKD. The CDR3 length is 17 residues. The V gene lost 6 bases and the J gene lost 2 bases, with 21 bases spanning the gap. The CDR3 region has the DNA TGTGCCACCAGTACCACTGGGGGGGACAGTTTACAAGAGACCCAGTACTTC. As protein: CATSTTGGDSLQETQYF.

The rearrangement joins TRBV9 to TRBJ1-5; 9 bases agree with TRBD1. The CDR3 spans 13 residues. The germline gives CDR1 SGDLS, CDR2 YYNGEE. V lost 1 base and J lost 14; bases outside the gene matches: 7. Written as DNA, the CDR3 is TGTGCCAGCAGCGTAAGGACAGGGGACCACGAGCATTTT. It translates to CASSVRTGDHEHF.

This clonotype appeared many times. The V gene is TRBV19, the J gene TRBJ2-7, with D possibly matching TRBD2 (6 bases). CDR3 length equals 14 residues. From germline, CDR1 is LNHDA and CDR2 SQIVND (reference sequence). Trimming removed 5 bases from V and 1 base from J, with 12 bases in between. CDR3 sequence (DNA): TGTGCCAGTAGTCTCGGGACTCCATCCTACGAGCAGTACTTC. It is translated as CASSLGTPSYEQYF.

The chain combines TRBV29-1 with TRBJ1-2, with TRBD1 as a possible D gene (6 bases). CDR3 size: 12 residues. Per germline, CDR1 SQVTM and CDR2 ANQGSEA. Trimming shortened V by 4 bases and J by 3 bases, and 9 bases separated the two germline ends. CDR3 bases: TGCAGCGTTGCGGACAGCTACTATGGCTACACCTTC. It encodes CSVADSYYGYTF.